The 2 T cell receptor beta chains given below trace back to one sample, sequenced in a study of cytomegalovirus exposure and HLA in healthy donors. PCR primers comprised 60 Vbeta and 13 Jbeta primers. Sequenced by immunoSEQ multiplex PCR; TCRdb stores in-frame clones only, minus some. Here the sample spans some 150,000 clones, 65% to 85% being singletons. The sequenced sample consisted of PBMCs. These receptors all come from a woman between 40 and 50 years old in good health and CMV-seropositive.

This chain connects TRBV19 to TRBJ1-2, with D perhaps TRBD1 (5 bases). CDR1 and CDR2 (germline): LNHDA, SQIVND (reference sequence). The CDR3 is made up of 12 amino acids. Trimming removed 5 bases from V and 8 bases from J, with 12 bases in between. The CDR3 here is CASSEGAEGYTF. Written as DNA, the CDR3 is TGTGCCAGTAGTGAAGGGGCGGAGGGCTACACCTTC.

J is TRBJ2-2 and V is TRBV7-9; possible D gene TRBD2, 6 bases. Trimming took off 1 base at V and 10 bases at J, with 16 bases between the two ends. The length of the CDR3 is 15 residues. The V gene's germline CDR1 is SEHNR and CDR2 FQNEAQ (reference sequence). This CDR3 reads CASSLGGIAAEELFF. The CDR3 nucleotides read TGTGCCAGCAGCTTAGGGGGAATAGCGGCGGAGGAGCTGTTTTTT.